This TCR beta chain emerged from a study of cytomegalovirus exposure and HLA in healthy donors. In the PCR, 60 Vbeta and 13 Jbeta primers were used. TCRdb keeps only in-frame clones here, not all; method: immunoSEQ multiplex PCR. This table has some 130,000 clones, roughly 82% appearing once. The sequenced material came from PBMCs. The source is a male donor in good health and CMV-seropositive.

Written as DNA, the CDR3 is TGTGCCAGCACCTCCAAAGGACAGGTGGTTATGGATACGCAGTATTTT. It specifies CASTSKGQVVMDTQYF. The rearrangement links TRBV7-8 to TRBJ2-3, with TRBD1 matching over 7 bases. Per the germline V gene, CDR1 is SGHVS and CDR2 is FQNEAQ. This CDR3 has 16 residues. V lost 7 bases and J lost 6; bases outside the gene matches: 16.